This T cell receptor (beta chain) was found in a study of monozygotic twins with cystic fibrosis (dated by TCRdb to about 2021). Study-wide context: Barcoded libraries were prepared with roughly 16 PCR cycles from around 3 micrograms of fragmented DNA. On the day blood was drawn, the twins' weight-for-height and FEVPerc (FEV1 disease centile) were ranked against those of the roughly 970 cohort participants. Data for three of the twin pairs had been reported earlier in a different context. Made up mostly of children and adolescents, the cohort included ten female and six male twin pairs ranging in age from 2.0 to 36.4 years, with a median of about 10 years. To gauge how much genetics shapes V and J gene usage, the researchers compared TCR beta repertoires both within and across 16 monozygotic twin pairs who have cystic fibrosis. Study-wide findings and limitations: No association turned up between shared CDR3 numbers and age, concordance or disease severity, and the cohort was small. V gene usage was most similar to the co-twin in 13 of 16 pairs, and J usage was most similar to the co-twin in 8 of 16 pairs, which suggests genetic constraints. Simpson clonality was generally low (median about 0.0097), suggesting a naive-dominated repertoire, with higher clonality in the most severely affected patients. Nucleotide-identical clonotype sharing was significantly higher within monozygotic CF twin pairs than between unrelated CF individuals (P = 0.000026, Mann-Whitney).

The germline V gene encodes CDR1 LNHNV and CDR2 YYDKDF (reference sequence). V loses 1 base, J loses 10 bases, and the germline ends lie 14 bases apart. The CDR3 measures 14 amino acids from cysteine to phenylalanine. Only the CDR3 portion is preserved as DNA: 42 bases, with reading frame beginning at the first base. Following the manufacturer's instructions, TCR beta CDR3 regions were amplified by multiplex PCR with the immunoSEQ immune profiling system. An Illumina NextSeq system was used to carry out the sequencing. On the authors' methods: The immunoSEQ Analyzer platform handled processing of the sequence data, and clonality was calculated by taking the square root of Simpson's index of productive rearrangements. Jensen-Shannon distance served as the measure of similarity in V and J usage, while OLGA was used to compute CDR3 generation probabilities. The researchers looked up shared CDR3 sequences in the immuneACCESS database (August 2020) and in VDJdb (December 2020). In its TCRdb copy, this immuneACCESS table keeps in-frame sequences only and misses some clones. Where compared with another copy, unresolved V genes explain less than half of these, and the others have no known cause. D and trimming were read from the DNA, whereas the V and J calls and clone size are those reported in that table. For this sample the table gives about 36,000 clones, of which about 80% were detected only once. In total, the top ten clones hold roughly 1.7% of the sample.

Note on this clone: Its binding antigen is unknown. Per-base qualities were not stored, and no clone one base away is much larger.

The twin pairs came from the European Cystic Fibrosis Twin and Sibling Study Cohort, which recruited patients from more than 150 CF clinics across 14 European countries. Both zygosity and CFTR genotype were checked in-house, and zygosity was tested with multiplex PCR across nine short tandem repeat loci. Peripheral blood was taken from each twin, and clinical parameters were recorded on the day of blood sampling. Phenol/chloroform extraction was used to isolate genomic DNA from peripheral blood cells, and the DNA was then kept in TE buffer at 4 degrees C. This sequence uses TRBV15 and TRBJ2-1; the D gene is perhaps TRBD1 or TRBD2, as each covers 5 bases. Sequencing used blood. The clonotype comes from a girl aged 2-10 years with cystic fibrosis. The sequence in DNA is TGTGCCACCAGCAGAGGGGGGTCCGTCGCCGAGCAGTTCTTC. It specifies CATSRGGSVAEQFF.